This T cell receptor (beta chain) originates from a study of shared T cell receptors in the human thymus. J lost 0 bases, V lost 4 bases, and 4 bases had no gene match. This CDR3 contains 16 residues. Germline loops: CDR1 MGHDK, CDR2 SYGVNS. Profiling relied on immunoSEQ multiplex PCR, and the TCRdb table lists in-frame clones only, not all of them. This sample yields hundreds of thousands of clones, of which over 75% are seen a single time; 0.01% belongs to the top ten. These data were likewise used in another study, on human thymus T cells. This second study notes: Healthy Finnish infants undergoing corrective surgery for congenital heart defects were used as donors. Surgeons resected thymus tissue during corrective heart surgery. Thymic and blood repertoires showed apparently biased V and J gene usage. Unrelated individuals had highly overlapping thymic repertoires, as reported in related research.

Sample: thymocytes. The TCR was taken from a boy under two years old with a congenital heart defect. The chain uses TRBV25-1 and TRBJ2-4, with 9 bases fitting TRBD2. CDR3 DNA: TGTGCCAGCAGTGGGCGGGAGGGTTTAGCCAAAAACATTCAGTACTTC. It encodes CASSGREGLAKNIQYF.